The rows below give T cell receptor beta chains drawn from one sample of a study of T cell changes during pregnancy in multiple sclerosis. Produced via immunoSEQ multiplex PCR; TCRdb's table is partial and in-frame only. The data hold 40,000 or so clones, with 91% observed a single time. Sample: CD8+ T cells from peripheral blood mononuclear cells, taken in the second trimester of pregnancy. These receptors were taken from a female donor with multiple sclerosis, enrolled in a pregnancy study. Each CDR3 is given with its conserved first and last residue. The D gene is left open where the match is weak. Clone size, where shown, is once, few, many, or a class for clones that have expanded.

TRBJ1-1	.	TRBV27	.	CASSLSRAGPEAFF	TGTGCCAGCAGTTTATCGAGAGCAGGCCCTGAAGCTTTCTTT
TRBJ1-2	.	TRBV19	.	CAITGRGSNYGYTF	TGTGCCATTACAGGTAGGGGCTCTAACTATGGCTACACCTTC
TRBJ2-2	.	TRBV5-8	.	CASSLGQFTGELFF	TGTGCCAGCAGCTTGGGACAATTCACCGGGGAGCTGTTTTTT
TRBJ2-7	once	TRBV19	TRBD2	CASSIKTGGYEQYF	TGTGCCAGTAGTATCAAGACCGGGGGGTACGAGCAGTACTTC
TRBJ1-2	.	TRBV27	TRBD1	CASRLLWDRAGGYTF	TGTGCCAGCAGACTCTTATGGGACAGGGCCGGTGGCTACACCTTC
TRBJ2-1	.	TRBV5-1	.	CASSYVGAISYNEQFF	TGCGCCAGCAGCTATGTGGGAGCGATCTCCTACAATGAGCAGTTCTTC
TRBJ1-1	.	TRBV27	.	CASSVAGNTEAFF	TGTGCCAGCAGTGTGGCAGGGAACACTGAAGCTTTCTTT
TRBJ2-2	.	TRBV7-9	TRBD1	CASSLAEGAGTGELFF	TGTGCCAGCAGCTTAGCCGAGGGGGCTGGCACCGGGGAGCTGTTTTTT
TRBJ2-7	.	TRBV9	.	CASSENILTYEQYF	TGTGCCAGCAGCGAAAACATATTAACCTACGAGCAGTACTTC
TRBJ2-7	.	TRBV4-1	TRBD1	CASSHPGQGEVEQYF	TGCGCCAGCAGCCACCCGGGACAGGGGGAAGTCGAGCAGTACTTC
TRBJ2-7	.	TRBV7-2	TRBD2	CASSLEREGPYF	TGTGCCAGCAGCTTAGAACGGGAGGGGCCTTACTTC
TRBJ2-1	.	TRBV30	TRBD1	CAWAPTSTGHEQFF	TGTGCCTGGGCCCCGACATCGACAGGGCATGAGCAGTTCTTC
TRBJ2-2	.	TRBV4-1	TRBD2	CASSPEPGLANTGELFF	TGCGCCAGCAGCCCTGAGCCGGGACTAGCGAACACCGGGGAGCTGTTTTTT
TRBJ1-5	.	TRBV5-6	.	CASSPGAYSNQPQHF	TGTGCCAGCAGCCCCGGAGCGTATAGCAATCAGCCCCAGCATTTT
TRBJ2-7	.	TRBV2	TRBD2	CASTARGEGEQYF	TGTGCCAGCACCGCGCGGGGGGAGGGAGAGCAGTACTTC
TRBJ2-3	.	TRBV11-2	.	CASSLGAGSDTQYF	TGTGCCAGCAGCTTAGGGGCAGGGTCAGATACGCAGTATTTT
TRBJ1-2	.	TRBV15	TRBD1	CATSWDRGASNYGYTF	TGTGCCACCAGCTGGGACAGGGGTGCCTCTAACTATGGCTACACCTTC
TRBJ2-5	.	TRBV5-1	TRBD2	CASTPGPSGSGETQYF	TGCGCCAGCACCCCGGGGCCCAGCGGGAGTGGAGAGACCCAGTACTTC
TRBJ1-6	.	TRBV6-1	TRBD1	CASSGGQDNSPLHF	TGTGCCAGCAGTGGCGGACAGGATAATTCACCCCTCCACTTT
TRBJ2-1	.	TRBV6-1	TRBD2	CASSEWSGGPYNEQFF	TGTGCCAGCAGTGAGTGGAGCGGGGGGCCCTACAATGAGCAGTTCTTC
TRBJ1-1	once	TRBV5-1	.	CASNWEVMNTEAFF	TGCGCCAGCAATTGGGAGGTGATGAACACTGAAGCTTTCTTT
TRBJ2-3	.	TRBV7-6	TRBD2	CASSLGLAGEEYTQYF	TGTGCCAGCAGCTTGGGGCTAGCGGGGGAAGAATATACGCAGTATTTT
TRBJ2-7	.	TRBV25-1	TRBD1	CASSGGQGHEQYF	TGTGCCAGCAGTGGCGGACAGGGGCACGAGCAGTACTTC
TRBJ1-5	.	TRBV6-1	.	CASSELLAGGNQPQHF	TGTGCCAGCAGTGAGCTGTTAGCGGGTGGCAATCAGCCCCAGCATTTT
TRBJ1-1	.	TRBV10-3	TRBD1	CATQGLNTEAFF	TGTGCCACACAGGGGCTGAACACTGAAGCTTTCTTT
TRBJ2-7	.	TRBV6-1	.	CASSESRIGTRGYEQYF	TGTGCCAGCAGTGAATCCCGAATAGGGACAAGGGGCTACGAGCAGTACTTC
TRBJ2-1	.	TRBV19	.	CASSDSNYNEQFF	TGTGCCAGTAGCGACAGTAACTACAATGAGCAGTTCTTC
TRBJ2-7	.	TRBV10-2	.	CASSQNYEQYF	TGCGCCAGCAGTCAAAATTACGAGCAGTACTTC
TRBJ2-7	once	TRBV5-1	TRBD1	CASSLVGTVTYEQYF	TGCGCCAGCAGCTTGGTGGGGACAGTTACCTACGAGCAGTACTTC
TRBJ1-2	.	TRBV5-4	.	CASSLGTFLFDANYGYTF	TGTGCCAGCAGCTTGGGGACATTCCTATTTGATGCTAACTATGGCTACACCTTC
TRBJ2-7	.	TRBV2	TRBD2	CASSPPPSGRTYEQYF	TGTGCCAGCAGTCCACCCCCTAGCGGGAGAACCTACGAGCAGTACTTC
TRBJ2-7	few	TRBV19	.	CATMDSSYEQYF	TGTGCCACCATGGACAGTTCCTACGAGCAGTACTTC
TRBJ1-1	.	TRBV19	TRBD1	CASSIPGGPFEAFF	TGTGCCAGTAGTATTCCAGGGGGCCCTTTCGAAGCTTTCTTT
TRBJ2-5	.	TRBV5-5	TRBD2	CASSLVLAGGQTQYF	TGTGCCAGCAGCTTGGTACTAGCGGGGGGACAGACCCAGTACTTC
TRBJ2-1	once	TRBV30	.	CAWSSSGTLNEQFF	TGTGCCTGGTCATCGTCCGGGACTCTCAATGAGCAGTTCTTC
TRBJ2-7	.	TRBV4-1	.	CASSQGVIAAPYEQYF	TGCGCCAGCAGCCAAGGGGTAATAGCGGCTCCATACGAGCAGTACTTC
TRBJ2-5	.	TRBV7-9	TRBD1	CASSNRDRAQETQYF	TGTGCCAGCAGCAACCGGGACAGGGCTCAAGAGACCCAGTACTTC
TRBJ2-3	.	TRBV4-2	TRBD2	CASSQELAGGTDTQYF	TGTGCCAGCAGCCAGGAACTAGCGGGGGGGACAGATACGCAGTATTTT
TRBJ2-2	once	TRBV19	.	CASSMASPPRELFF	TGTGCCAGTAGTATGGCTTCTCCCCCCAGGGAGCTGTTTTTT
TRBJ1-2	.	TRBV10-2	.	CASSGSAPGGYTF	TGCGCCAGCAGTGGCAGTGCCCCGGGGGGCTACACCTTC
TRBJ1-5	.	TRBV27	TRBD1	CASRKLLTGGGNQPQHF	TGTGCCAGCAGGAAACTACTAACAGGGGGGGGAAATCAGCCCCAGCATTTT